These 19 T cell receptor beta chains came from one sample sequenced in a study of response to subunit inactivated influenza vaccine. From the RT-PCR reads, TCRdb called clonotypes with MiXCR, one entry per CDR3 protein. The repertoire holds around 300,000 distinct CDR3 sequences, with around 22% as singletons. Sequenced material: PBMCs from blood, taken 21 months after vaccination. These receptors were obtained from a man aged 50-75 years who received an inactivated influenza vaccine.

The rearrangement joins TRBV20-1 to TRBJ2-3; D call uncertain. The ends were cut back, 3 bases at V and 1 base at J, with 5 bases in the middle. Per the germline V gene, CDR1 is DFQATT and CDR2 is SNEGSKA (reference sequence). The CDR3 length is 12 residues. CDR3 amino acids: CSASRGTDTQYF. As DNA, the CDR3 is TGCAGTGCTAGTCGGGGCACAGATACGCAGTATTTT.

This clonotype was recorded a few times. This rearrangement joins TRBV30 to TRBJ1-1, with D possibly matching TRBD1 (5 bases). Looked up from germline, CDR1 is GTSNPN and CDR2 is SVGIG (reference sequence). The CDR3 covers 12 residues. The CDR3 nucleotides read TGTTCCGGGGACGTACTGAACACTGAAGCTTTCTTT. Protein: CSGDVLNTEAFF.

The rearrangement links TRBV7-9 to TRBJ1-1; no clear D. V was pared by 1 base and J by 8 bases, with 11 bases between. Germline CDR1 reads SEHNR; CDR2 reads FQNEAQ (reference sequence). The CDR3 consists of 13 residues. The CDR3 sequence: CASSLELKGEAFF. The CDR3 DNA reads as TGTGCCAGCAGCTTAGAATTGAAAGGAGAAGCTTTCTTT.

This clonotype was seen a few times. This chain uses TRBV5-6 with TRBJ2-7; D is unresolved. The germline gives CDR1 SGHDT, CDR2 YYEEEE. Trimming shortened V by 2 bases and J by 1 base, and 13 bases separated the two germline ends. The CDR3 sequence is 15 residues long. The CDR3 sequence: CASSFTNQRSYEQYF. For the CDR3, the DNA is TGTGCCAGCAGCTTTACCAACCAGCGTTCCTACGAGCAGTACTTC.

The J gene is TRBJ1-5, the V gene TRBV20-1, with D possibly matching TRBD1 (5 bases). V shed 6 bases and J shed 0 bases, with 9 bases lying between them. The germline V gene has CDR1 DFQATT and CDR2 SNEGSKA (reference sequence). CDR3 length: 13 residues. The chain's CDR3 is CSAGGYSNQPQHF. Here the CDR3 DNA reads TGCAGTGCCGGGGGATATAGCAATCAGCCCCAGCATTTT.

This clonotype was counted between two and nine times. This chain uses TRBV3-1 with TRBJ2-7; TRBD2 aligns across 7 bases. The V gene's germline CDR1 is LGHDT and CDR2 YNNKEL (reference sequence). Trimming took 3 bases from V and 6 from J; bases not matched to a gene: 8. This CDR3 contains 14 residues. This chain's CDR3 is CASSQIKAGTEQYF. The CDR3 region has the DNA TGTGCCAGCAGCCAGATCAAAGCGGGGACCGAGCAGTACTTC.

The rearrangement joins TRBV7-6 to TRBJ1-4; unclear D gene. This CDR3 comprises 12 residues. V gave up 5 bases and J gave up 3 bases, with 4 bases separating them. Germline-derived CDR1 and CDR2 are SGHVS and FNYEAQ. The CDR3 DNA reads TGTGCCAGCAGCATGTCTAATGAAAAACTGTTTTTT. Protein: CASSMSNEKLFF.

The J gene is TRBJ2-7, the V gene TRBV20-1; a possible D gene is TRBD2 (6 bases). Trimming cost V 0 bases and J 4 bases, with 22 bases left between them. CDR1 DFQATT and CDR2 SNEGSKA come from the germline V gene (reference sequence). This CDR3 is built from 17 residues. This CDR3 is CSARDLIQGTGAYEQYF. For the CDR3, the DNA is TGCAGTGCTAGAGATCTCATTCAAGGGACTGGGGCATACGAGCAGTACTTC.

This clonotype has a count of ten or more. The CDR3 DNA sequence: TGCGCCAGCACCCAGGGGCCTCCTCACAATGAGCAGTTCTTC. It specifies CASTQGPPHNEQFF. The rearrangement links TRBV4-3 to TRBJ2-1; tentative D call: TRBD1 (6 bases). Germline lookup yields CDR1 LGHNA and CDR2 YSLEER. The CDR3 covers 14 residues. Trimming left V 7 bases short and J 5 bases short, with 15 bases between.

The chain combines TRBV29-1 with TRBJ1-1, with D possibly TRBD1 on 5 matching bases. Per germline, CDR1 SQVTM and CDR2 ANQGSEA. CDR3 length: 12 residues. V was shortened by 7 bases and J by 4 bases, with 13 bases between the two germline ends. CDR3 nucleotides: TGCAGCGCTCATTCGGGGGTCACTGAAGCTTTCTTT. Its protein is CSAHSGVTEAFF. The variable domain in full, with the rest retrieved from reference TRBV29-1 and TRBJ1-1, is SAVISQKPSRDICQRGTSLTIQCQVDSQVTMMFWYRQQPGQSLTLIATANQGSEATYESGFVIDKFPISRPNLTFSTLTVSNMSPEDSSIYLCSAHSGVTEAFFGQGTRLTVV.

There are a few counts of this clonotype. The chain couples TRBV15 to TRBJ1-1; D may be TRBD1 (6 bases). The V gene's germline CDR1 is LNHNV and CDR2 YYDKDF (reference sequence). V was clipped by 4 bases and J by 6 bases, with 18 bases between them. The CDR3 covers 15 residues. This CDR3 reads CATSNPAGEPPEAFF. CDR3 nucleotide sequence: TGTGCCACCAGCAATCCCGCAGGGGAGCCCCCTGAAGCTTTCTTT. The variable domain in full, with the rest retrieved from reference TRBV15 and TRBJ1-1, is DAMVIQNPRYQVTQFGKPVTLSCSQTLNHNVMYWYQQKSSQAPKLLFHYYDKDFNNEADTPDNFQSRRPNTSFCFLDIRSPGLGDTAMYLCATSNPAGEPPEAFFGQGTRLTVV.

This clonotype was recorded many times. This chain connects TRBV4-2 to TRBJ1-5; no firm D call. The CDR3 loop spans 15 amino acids. V lost 0 bases to trimming and J lost 1 base, with 7 bases between them. Germline V CDR1 and CDR2: LGHNA, YNFKEQ. CDR3 coding DNA: TGTGCCAGCAGCCAAGAAGGACCGAGCAATCAGCCCCAGCATTTT. It encodes CASSQEGPSNQPQHF.

This clonotype appeared a few times. The chain links TRBV28 to TRBJ2-5, with 9 positions matching TRBD2. The CDR3 spans 15 residues. CDR1 and CDR2 from the germline V gene are MDHEN and SYDVKM. Unmatched junction bases numbered 12, after V lost 10 bases and J lost 3 bases. The CDR3 loop reads CAIQLPTSGKETQYF. Written as DNA, the CDR3 is TGTGCCATCCAGTTACCGACTAGCGGCAAAGAGACCCAGTACTTC.

This rearrangement joins TRBV20-1 to TRBJ2-5, with D possibly matching TRBD1 (6 bases). The V and J ends lost 1 base and 5 bases respectively, with 8 bases between them. The CDR3 sequence is 12 residues long. Germline lookup yields CDR1 DFQATT and CDR2 SNEGSKA (reference sequence). The CDR3 here is CSARGQGETQYF. The CDR3 DNA reads TGCAGTGCTAGAGGCCAGGGGGAGACCCAGTACTTC.

This chain uses TRBV7-2 with TRBJ2-2; D is possibly TRBD2 (6 bases). The CDR3 is 17 residues long. CDR1 is SGHTA and CDR2 is FQGNSA in the germline V gene. V was clipped by 2 bases and J by 1 base, with 14 bases between them. The CDR3 DNA sequence: TGTGCCAGCAGCTTAAGTCCGGGACTCCGGAACACCGGGGAGCTGTTTTTT. Protein sequence: CASSLSPGLRNTGELFF.

The chain has TRBV5-4 and TRBJ2-2; 7 bases line up with TRBD2. Trimming at V came to 5 bases and at J to 2 bases, leaving 9 bases not matched to a gene. Germline V gene lookup returns CDR1 SGHNT and CDR2 YYREEE (reference sequence). The CDR3 totals 16 residues. The CDR3 sequence: CASSFGGLLNTGELFF. CDR3 sequence (DNA): TGTGCCAGCAGTTTTGGGGGACTACTTAACACCGGGGAGCTGTTTTTT.

The rearrangement uses TRBV6-1 and TRBJ2-7; D unresolved. CDR1 is MNHNS and CDR2 is SASEGT in the germline V gene. V was trimmed by 6 bases and J by 4 bases, leaving 25 bases between them. The CDR3 sequence is 17 residues long. CDR3 nucleotide sequence: TGTGCCAGCAGCAACGCCCTGCACCGACACCCTAGGTACGAGCAGTACTTC. Protein product: CASSNALHRHPRYEQYF.

The chain carries TRBV6-5 and TRBJ2-7; 8 bases are shared with TRBD2. Germline V lookup: CDR1 MNHEY, CDR2 SVGAGI. The CDR3 totals 15 residues. J was trimmed by 2 bases and V by 4 bases; bases with no gene match: 7. CDR3 nucleotides: TGTGCCAGCAGTTGGTTTAGCGGGATGACCTACGAGCAGTACTTC. Its protein is CASSWFSGMTYEQYF.

In this sample, this clonotype turned up a few times. This chain connects TRBV20-1 to TRBJ2-2, with 7 bases that match TRBD1. The CDR3 runs 13 residues. Germline V CDR1 and CDR2: DFQATT, SNEGSKA (reference sequence). Losses at the gene ends were 6 bases for V and 2 bases for J; bases not matched to a gene: 3. In DNA, the CDR3 is TGCAGTGCAGGACAGGCAAACACCGGGGAGCTGTTTTTT. This encodes CSAGQANTGELFF.